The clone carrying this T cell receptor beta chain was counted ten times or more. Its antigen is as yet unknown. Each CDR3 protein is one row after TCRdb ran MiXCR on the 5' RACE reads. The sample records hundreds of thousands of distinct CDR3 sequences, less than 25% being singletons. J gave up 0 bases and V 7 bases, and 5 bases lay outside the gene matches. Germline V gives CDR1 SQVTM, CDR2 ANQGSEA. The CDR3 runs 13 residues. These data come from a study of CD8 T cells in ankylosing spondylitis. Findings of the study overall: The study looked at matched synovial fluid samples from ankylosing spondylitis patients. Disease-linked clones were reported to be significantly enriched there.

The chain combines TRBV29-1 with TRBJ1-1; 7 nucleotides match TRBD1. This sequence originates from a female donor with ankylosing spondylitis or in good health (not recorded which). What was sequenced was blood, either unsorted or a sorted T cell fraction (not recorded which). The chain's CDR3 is CSATGTVNTEAFF. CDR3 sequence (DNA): TGCAGCGCTACCGGGACAGTGAACACTGAAGCTTTCTTT.